This TCR beta chain was captured in a study of blood T cell repertoires in COVID-19. Study in general: Collection of acute and convalescent COVID-19 samples took place in the United States, Italy and Spain.

The CDR3 runs to 15 residues. CDR1 SGHTA and CDR2 FQGNSA come from the germline V gene. Trimming took off 5 bases at V and 1 base at J, with 14 bases between the two ends. TCRdb keeps only in-frame clones here, not all; method: immunoSEQ multiplex PCR. The data show about 220,000 clones, 70% to 85% seen once. Recruitment covered about two dozen US areas and drew participants whose ages spanned about 18 to 100 years. What the recovered Cohort 3 donors had was two negative PCRs, clearance, or symptom resolution. The source material was PBMCs or T cells enriched from blood (not recorded which). V usage is TRBV7-2 and J usage is TRBJ1-1; perhaps TRBD1 as D (5 bases). The sequence came from a woman aged 60-70 years who had recovered from COVID-19. CDR3 bases: TGTGCCAGCAGCACCCAGGGATTCAGGAACACTGAAGCTTTCTTT. It specifies CASSTQGFRNTEAFF.